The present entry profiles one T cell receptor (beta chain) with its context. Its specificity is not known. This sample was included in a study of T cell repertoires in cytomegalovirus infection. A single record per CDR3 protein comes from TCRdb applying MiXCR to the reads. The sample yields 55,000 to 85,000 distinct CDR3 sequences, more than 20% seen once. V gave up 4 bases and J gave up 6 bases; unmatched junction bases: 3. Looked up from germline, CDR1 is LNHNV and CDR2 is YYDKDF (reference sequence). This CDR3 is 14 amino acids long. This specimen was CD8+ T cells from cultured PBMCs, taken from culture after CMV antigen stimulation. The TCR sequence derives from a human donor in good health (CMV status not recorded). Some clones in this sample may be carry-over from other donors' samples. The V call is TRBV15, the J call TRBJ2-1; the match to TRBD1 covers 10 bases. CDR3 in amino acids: CATSMDRGINEQFF. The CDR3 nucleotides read TGTGCCACCAGCATGGACAGGGGGATCAATGAGCAGTTCTTC.